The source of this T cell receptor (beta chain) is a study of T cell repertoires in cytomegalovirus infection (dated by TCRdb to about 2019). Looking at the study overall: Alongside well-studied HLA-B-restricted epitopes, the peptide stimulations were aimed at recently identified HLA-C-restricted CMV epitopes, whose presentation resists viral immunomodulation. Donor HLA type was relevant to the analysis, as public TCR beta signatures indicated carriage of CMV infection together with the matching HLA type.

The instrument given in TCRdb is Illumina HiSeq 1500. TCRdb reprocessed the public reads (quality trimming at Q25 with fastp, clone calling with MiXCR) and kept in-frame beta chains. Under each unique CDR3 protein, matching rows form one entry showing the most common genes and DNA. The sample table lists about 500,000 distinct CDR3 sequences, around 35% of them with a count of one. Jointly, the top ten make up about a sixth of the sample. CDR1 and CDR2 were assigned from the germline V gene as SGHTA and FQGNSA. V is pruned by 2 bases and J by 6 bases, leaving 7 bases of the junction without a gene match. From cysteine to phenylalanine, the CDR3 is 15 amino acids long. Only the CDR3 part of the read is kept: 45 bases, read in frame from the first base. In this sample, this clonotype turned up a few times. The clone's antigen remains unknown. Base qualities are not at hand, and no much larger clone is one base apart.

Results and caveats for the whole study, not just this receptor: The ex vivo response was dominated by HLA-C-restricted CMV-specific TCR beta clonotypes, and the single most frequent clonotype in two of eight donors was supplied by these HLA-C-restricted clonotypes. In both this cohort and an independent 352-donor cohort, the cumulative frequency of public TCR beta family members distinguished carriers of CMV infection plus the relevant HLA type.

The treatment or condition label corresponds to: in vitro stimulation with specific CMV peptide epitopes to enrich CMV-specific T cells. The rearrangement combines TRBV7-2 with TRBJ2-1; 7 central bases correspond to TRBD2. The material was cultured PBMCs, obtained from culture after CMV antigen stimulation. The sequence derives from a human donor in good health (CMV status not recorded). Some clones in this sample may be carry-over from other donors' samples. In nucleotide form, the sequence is TGTGCCAGCAGCTTACTCGGGAGGAGGCTCAATGAGCAGTTCTTC. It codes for CASSLLGRRLNEQFF. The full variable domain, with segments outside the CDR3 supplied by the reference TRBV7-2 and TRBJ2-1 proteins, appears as GAGVSQSPSNKVTEKGKDVELRCDPISGHTALYWYRQSLGQGLEFLIYFQGNSAPDKSGLPSDRFSAERTGGSVSTLTIQRTQQEDSAVYLCASSLLGRRLNEQFFGPGTRLTVL.